The entry that follows covers one TCR beta chain sequence. The antigen remains undetermined. The data belong to a study of beta chain features in type 1 diabetes. Background on the study: Across the samples, around 110,000,000 sorted cells were examined in total. Findings of the study overall: Within each of all four CD4+ subsets, Type 1 diabetes patients had TCRB CDR3s that were moderately but significantly shorter.

Germline CDR1 reads SEHNR; CDR2 reads FQNEAQ (reference sequence). The CDR3 has 16 amino acids. J gave up 3 bases and V 5 bases, and 6 bases lay outside the gene matches. CD45RO/CCR7/CD25/CD127/CD95/CD27 separated CD4+ naive, central memory, regulatory and stem cell-like memory cells by sorting. All of the isolated RNA was reverse transcribed, so expressed TCRB transcripts were sequenced. Assay: immunoSEQ multiplex PCR; the TCRdb copy retains only in-frame clones and omits some. The data contain 600,000 to 700,000 clones, roughly an eighth of them singletons. This sequence was found in a man younger than 40 with type 1 diabetes. J is TRBJ2-3 and V is TRBV7-9; 12 positions match TRBD2. Specimen: naive CD4+ T cells from blood. For the CDR3, the DNA is TGTGCCAGCAGCCCCGGGACTAGCGGGCAGACAGATACGCAGTATTTT. It is translated as CASSPGTSGQTDTQYF. The full variable domain, in which reference TRBV7-9 and TRBJ2-3 provide the parts outside the CDR3, is DTGVSQNPRHKITKRGQNVTFRCDPISEHNRLYWYRQTLGQGPEFLTYFQNEAQLEKSRLLSDRFSAERPKGSFSTLEIQRTEQGDSAMYLCASSPGTSGQTDTQYFGPGTRLTVL.